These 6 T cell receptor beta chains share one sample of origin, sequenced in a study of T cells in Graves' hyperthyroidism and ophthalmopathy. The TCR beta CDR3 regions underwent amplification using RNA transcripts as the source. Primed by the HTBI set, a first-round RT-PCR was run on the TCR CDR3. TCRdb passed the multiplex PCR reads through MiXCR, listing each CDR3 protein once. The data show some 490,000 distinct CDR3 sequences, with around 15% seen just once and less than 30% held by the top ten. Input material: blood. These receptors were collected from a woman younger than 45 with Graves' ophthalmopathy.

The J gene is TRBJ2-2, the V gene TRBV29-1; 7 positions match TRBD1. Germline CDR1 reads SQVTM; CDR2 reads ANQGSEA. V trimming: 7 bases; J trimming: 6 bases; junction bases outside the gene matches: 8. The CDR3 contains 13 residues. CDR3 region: CSARTGGAGELFF. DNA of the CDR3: TGCAGCGCCCGGACAGGTGGGGCCGGGGAGCTGTTTTTT.

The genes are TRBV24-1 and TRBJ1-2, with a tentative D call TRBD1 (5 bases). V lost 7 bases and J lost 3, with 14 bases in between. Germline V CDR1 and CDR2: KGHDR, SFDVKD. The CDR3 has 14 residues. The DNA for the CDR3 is TGTGCCACCAGCGGGGGGACGGTCGACTATGGCTACACCTTC. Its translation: CATSGGTVDYGYTF.

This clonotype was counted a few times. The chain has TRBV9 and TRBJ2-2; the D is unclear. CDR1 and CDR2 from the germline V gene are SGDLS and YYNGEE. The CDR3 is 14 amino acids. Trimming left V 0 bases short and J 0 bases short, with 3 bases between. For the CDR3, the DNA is TGTGCCAGCAGCGTAGATACGAACACCGGGGAGCTGTTTTTT. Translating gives CASSVDTNTGELFF.

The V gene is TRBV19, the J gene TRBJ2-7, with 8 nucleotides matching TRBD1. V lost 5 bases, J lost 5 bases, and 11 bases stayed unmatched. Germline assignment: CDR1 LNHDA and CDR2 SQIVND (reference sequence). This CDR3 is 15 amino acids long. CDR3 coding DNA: TGTGCCAGTAGTTCACCAGGGGGCCCCCCTGACGAGCAGTACTTC. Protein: CASSSPGGPPDEQYF.

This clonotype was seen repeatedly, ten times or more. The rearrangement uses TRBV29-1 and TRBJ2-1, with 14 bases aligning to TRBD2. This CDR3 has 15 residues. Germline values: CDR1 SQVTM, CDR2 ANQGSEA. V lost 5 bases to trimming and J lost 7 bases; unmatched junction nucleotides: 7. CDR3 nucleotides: TGCAGCGTTCGGCCGGGACTAGCGGGAGTAAATGAGCAGTTCTTC. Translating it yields CSVRPGLAGVNEQFF.

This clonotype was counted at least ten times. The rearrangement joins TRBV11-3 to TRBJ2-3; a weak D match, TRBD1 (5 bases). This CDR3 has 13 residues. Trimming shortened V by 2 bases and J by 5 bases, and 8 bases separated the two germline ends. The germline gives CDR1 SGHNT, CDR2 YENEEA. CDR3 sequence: CASSLQGEDTQYF. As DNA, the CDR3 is TGTGCCAGCAGCTTACAAGGGGAAGATACGCAGTATTTT.